Listed below are T cell receptor beta chains from one sample, sequenced in a study of blood T cell repertoires in COVID-19. The table came from immunoSEQ multiplex PCR; TCRdb's copy has only in-frame clones and leaves some out. The sample lists around 380,000 clones, more than 75% occurring once. The sequencing sample was made of peripheral blood. The receptor source for this set is a human donor with acute or convalescent COVID-19. The donor label of this sample is uncertain. CDR3s include the opening cysteine and the closing phenylalanine or tryptophan. A D gene is named only where the DNA matches it firmly. Not all rows give a size; the values are once, few, many and, for expanded clones, a class.

abundance,j_gene,d_gene,v_gene,CDR3aa,CDR3nt
.,TRBJ1-2,.,TRBV5-5,CASSVTGYWGYTF,TGTGCCAGCAGCGTTACAGGATACTGGGGCTACACCTTC
.,TRBJ1-5,.,TRBV28,CASNLPPGDQPQHF,TGTGCCAGCAACCTCCCCCCGGGGGATCAGCCCCAGCATTTT
.,TRBJ2-7,TRBD2,TRBV5-4,CASSVGTSGSREQYF,TGTGCCAGCAGCGTAGGGACTAGCGGGAGTCGCGAGCAGTACTTC
.,TRBJ2-1,.,TRBV14,CASSQYGNEQFF,TGTGCCAGCAGCCAATACGGTAATGAGCAGTTCTTC
.,TRBJ2-7,.,TRBV29-1,CSVESPGYEQYF,TGCAGCGTTGAATCCCCGGGTTACGAGCAGTACTTC
.,TRBJ1-5,TRBD1,TRBV19,CASSRDRASNQPQHF,TGTGCCAGTAGTCGGGACAGGGCAAGCAATCAGCCCCAGCATTTT
.,TRBJ1-1,.,TRBV12-3/TRBV12-4,CASSDNLNTEAFF,TGTGCCAGCAGTGACAACCTGAACACTGAAGCTTTCTTT
.,TRBJ1-5,.,TRBV3-1/TRBV3-2,CASSQGANQPQHF,TGTGCCAGCAGCCAAGGAGCCAATCAGCCCCAGCATTTT
.,TRBJ2-7,.,TRBV10-2,CASSDRSATTYEQYF,TGCGCCAGCAGTGATAGGAGCGCTACAACTTACGAGCAGTACTTC
.,TRBJ2-1,TRBD1,TRBV5-1,CASSRTGVLINEQFF,TGCGCCAGCAGCAGGACAGGGGTTCTCATCAATGAGCAGTTCTTC
.,TRBJ1-1,.,TRBV27,CASSYGRTTRAFF,TGTGCCAGCAGCTACGGACGGACTACACGAGCTTTCTTT
.,TRBJ2-5,.,TRBV11-2,CASSPDSGLSQETQYF,TGTGCCAGCAGCCCGGACAGTGGGCTTTCCCAAGAGACCCAGTACTTC
.,TRBJ2-7,.,TRBV29-1,CSVLNISGRLTYEQYF,TGCAGCGTCTTAAATATCAGCGGACGCCTAACCTACGAGCAGTACTTC
once,TRBJ1-2,.,TRBV29-1,CSVDGGFGAYGYTF,TGCAGCGTTGATGGGGGGTTTGGGGCCTATGGCTACACCTTC
.,TRBJ2-5,TRBD1,TRBV5-5,CASSPASTGSQETQYF,TGTGCCAGCAGCCCCGCCTCGACAGGGTCGCAAGAGACCCAGTACTTC
.,TRBJ2-7,TRBD1,TRBV7-9,CASSLGWDRGLSEQYF,TGTGCCAGCAGCCTCGGTTGGGACAGGGGGCTTAGCGAGCAGTACTTC
.,TRBJ2-3,.,TRBV5-1,CASSSKWGGGAYTQYF,TGCGCCAGCAGCTCGAAATGGGGCGGGGGCGCCTATACGCAGTATTTT
.,TRBJ2-1,.,TRBV5-4,CASSLGPVRGSSYNEQFF,TGTGCCAGCAGCTTGGGGCCTGTGCGGGGAAGCTCCTACAATGAGCAGTTCTTC
.,TRBJ2-1,TRBD1,TRBV11-2,CASSLLGTGWVGEQFF,TGTGCCAGCAGCTTACTTGGGACAGGGTGGGTTGGTGAGCAGTTCTTC
.,TRBJ1-1,.,TRBV18,CASSPPRRAGDTEAFF,TGTGCCAGCTCACCACCGAGGAGGGCCGGGGACACTGAAGCTTTCTTT
once,TRBJ1-6,TRBD1,TRBV10-3,CAISAGQGNSPLHF,TGTGCCATCAGTGCAGGACAGGGGAATTCACCCCTCCACTTT
few,TRBJ1-6,.,TRBV12-3/TRBV12-4,CASSFLYNSPLHF,TGTGCCAGCAGTTTTCTATATAATTCACCCCTCCACTTT
.,TRBJ2-7,.,TRBV10-3,CAISDGQKDEQYF,TGTGCCATCAGTGATGGGCAGAAGGACGAGCAGTACTTC
.,TRBJ1-2,TRBD1,TRBV11-2,CASSLAYNVSDRNYGYTF,TGTGCCAGCAGCTTAGCATATAATGTCTCGGACAGGAACTATGGCTACACCTTC
once,TRBJ1-5,.,TRBV19,CASSPRGVGRPNQPQHF,TGTGCCAGTAGCCCCCGCGGGGTAGGCAGGCCGAATCAGCCCCAGCATTTT
.,TRBJ1-1,.,TRBV6-5,CASSSSLPNTEAFF,TGTGCCAGCAGCTCTTCACTCCCGAACACTGAAGCTTTCTTT
many,TRBJ2-3,.,TRBV18,CASSLSTDTQYF,TGTGCCAGCTCACTAAGCACAGATACGCAGTATTTT
.,TRBJ2-5,.,TRBV19,CASRPTGLETQYF,TGTGCCAGTAGACCCACAGGGCTGGAGACCCAGTACTTC
.,TRBJ2-5,TRBD2,TRBV5-1,CASSSTHRGTSRVTQYF,TGCGCCAGCAGCTCCACCCATAGGGGGACTAGCCGGGTAACCCAGTACTTC
.,TRBJ2-7,TRBD2,TRBV7-6,CASSFGTSDHEQYF,TGTGCCAGCAGCTTCGGGACTAGCGACCACGAGCAGTACTTC
.,TRBJ2-1,.,TRBV28,CASSLIRNSLSYNEQFF,TGTGCCAGCAGTTTAATACGTAATAGCCTCTCCTACAATGAGCAGTTCTTC
.,TRBJ2-3,.,TRBV5-6,CASSLSRERWTDTQYF,TGTGCCAGCAGCTTGAGTCGGGAGCGTTGGACAGATACGCAGTATTTT
once,TRBJ1-5,.,TRBV18,CASSPDSWKQPQHF,TGTGCCAGCTCACCGGACAGTTGGAAACAGCCCCAGCATTTT
.,TRBJ2-2,.,TRBV2,CASSGRGGSYTGELFF,TGTGCCAGTTCTGGTAGGGGGGGCTCTTACACCGGGGAGCTGTTTTTT
.,TRBJ1-2,.,TRBV27,CASSPLGHQTGFYGYTF,TGTGCCAGCAGTCCTTTAGGGCATCAGACAGGCTTCTATGGCTACACCTTC
.,TRBJ1-2,TRBD1,TRBV3-1/TRBV3-2,CASSQDFSGTGAYGYTF,TGTGCCAGCAGCCAAGATTTCTCCGGGACAGGGGCCTATGGCTACACCTTC
.,TRBJ1-4,.,TRBV6-2/TRBV6-3,CASSPEGPHEKLFF,TGTGCCAGCAGTCCGGAGGGTCCCCATGAAAAACTGTTTTTT
.,TRBJ2-7,TRBD2,TRBV19,CASSISPSGNREQYF,TGTGCCAGTAGTATCAGCCCTAGCGGGAATAGGGAGCAGTACTTC
.,TRBJ2-7,.,TRBV2,CACRTFYEQYF,TGTGCCTGCCGGACATTCTACGAGCAGTACTTC
.,TRBJ2-1,.,TRBV6-1,CASSEASWRGGSYNEQFF,TGTGCCAGCAGTGAAGCAAGTTGGCGGGGAGGCTCCTACAATGAGCAGTTCTTC
once,TRBJ2-7,TRBD1,TRBV5-1,CASSLRDRGYEQYF,TGCGCCAGCAGCTTGAGAGACAGGGGCTACGAGCAGTACTTC
.,TRBJ1-2,.,TRBV6-1,CASSETEGLSGYTF,TGTGCCAGCAGTGAAACGGAGGGTCTGAGTGGCTACACCTTC
.,TRBJ1-5,TRBD1,TRBV5-6,CASSTRTGVGGNQPQHF,TGTGCCAGCAGCACCCGGACAGGGGTTGGCGGTAATCAGCCCCAGCATTTT
.,TRBJ2-7,TRBD2,TRBV15,CATSRGLAGSYEQYF,TGTGCCACCAGCAGAGGACTAGCGGGATCCTACGAGCAGTACTTC
once,TRBJ2-3,.,TRBV6-5,CACNRVNPTDTQYF,TGTGCCTGCAACAGGGTTAATCCCACAGATACGCAGTATTTT
.,TRBJ1-1,.,TRBV6-5,CASSYSSPGVEAFF,TGTGCCAGCAGTTACTCGAGCCCGGGGGTGGAAGCTTTCTTT
.,TRBJ2-1,.,TRBV19,CTSSIDLGGGYEQFF,TGTACCAGTAGTATAGATCTTGGCGGAGGTTATGAGCAGTTCTTC
.,TRBJ1-4,TRBD1,TRBV3-1/TRBV3-2,CASSHQGAGTNEKLFF,TGTGCCAGCAGCCATCAGGGGGCGGGAACTAATGAAAAACTGTTTTTT
.,TRBJ1-1,.,TRBV12-3/TRBV12-4,CASSGQLNTEAFF,TGTGCCAGCAGTGGACAATTGAACACTGAAGCTTTCTTT
.,TRBJ2-3,TRBD2,TRBV5-1,CASSLGGLAASTDTQYF,TGCGCCAGCAGCTTGGGAGGACTAGCGGCTAGCACAGATACGCAGTATTTT
.,TRBJ1-1,.,TRBV24-1,CATGRVPEAFF,TGTGCCACAGGGAGGGTCCCTGAAGCTTTCTTT
few,TRBJ1-6,.,TRBV5-6,CASSLAYSPLHF,TGTGCCAGCAGCTTGGCATATTCACCCCTCCACTTT
once,TRBJ1-6,TRBD1,TRBV10-3,CAIRLGTGNNSPLHF,TGTGCCATCAGACTCGGGACAGGGAATAATTCACCCCTCCACTTT
.,TRBJ1-4,.,TRBV6-6,CASSPWGANEKLFF,TGTGCCAGCAGTCCATGGGGAGCTAATGAAAAACTGTTTTTT
.,TRBJ1-5,.,TRBV7-2,CASSRGHGGNQPQHF,TGTGCCAGCAGCCGCGGACATGGGGGCAATCAGCCCCAGCATTTT